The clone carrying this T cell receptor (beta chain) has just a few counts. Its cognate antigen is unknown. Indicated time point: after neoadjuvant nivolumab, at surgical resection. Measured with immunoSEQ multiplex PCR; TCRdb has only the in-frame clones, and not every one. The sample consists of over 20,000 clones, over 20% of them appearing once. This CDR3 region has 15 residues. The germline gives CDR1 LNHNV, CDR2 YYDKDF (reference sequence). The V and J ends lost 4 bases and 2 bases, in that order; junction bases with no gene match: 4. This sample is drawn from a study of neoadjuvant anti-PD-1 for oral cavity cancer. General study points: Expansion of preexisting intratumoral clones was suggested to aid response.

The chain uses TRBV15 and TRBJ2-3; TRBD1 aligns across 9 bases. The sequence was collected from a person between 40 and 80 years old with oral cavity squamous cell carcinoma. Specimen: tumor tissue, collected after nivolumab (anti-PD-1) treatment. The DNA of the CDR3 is TGTGCCACCAGCAATGACAGGGGGAACACAGATACGCAGTATTTT. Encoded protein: CATSNDRGNTDTQYF.